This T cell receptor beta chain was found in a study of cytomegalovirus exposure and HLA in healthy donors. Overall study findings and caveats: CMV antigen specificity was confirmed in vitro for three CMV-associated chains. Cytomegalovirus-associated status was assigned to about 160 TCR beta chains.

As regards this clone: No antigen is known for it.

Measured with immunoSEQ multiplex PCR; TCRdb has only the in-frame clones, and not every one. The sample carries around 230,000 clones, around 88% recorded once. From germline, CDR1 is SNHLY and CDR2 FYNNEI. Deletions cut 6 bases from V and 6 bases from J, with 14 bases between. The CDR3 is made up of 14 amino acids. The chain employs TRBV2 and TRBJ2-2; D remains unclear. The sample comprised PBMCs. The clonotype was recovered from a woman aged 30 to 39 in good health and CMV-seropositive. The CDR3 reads CASSQRRLSGELFF. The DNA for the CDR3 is TGTGCCAGCAGCCAGCGTCGTTTGTCCGGGGAGCTGTTTTTT. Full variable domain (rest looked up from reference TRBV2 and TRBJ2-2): EPEVTQTPSHQVTQMGQEVILRCVPISNHLYFYWYRQILGQKVEFLVSFYNNEISEKSEIFDDQFSVERPDGSNFTLKIRSTKLEDSAMYFCASSQRRLSGELFFGEGSRLTVL.